The sample holds many counts of the clone carrying this T cell receptor (beta chain). What it binds is not known. Mismatch with germline at one junction end may stem from a read error. For TCR beta, libraries came from iRepertoire HTBI primers and Arm-PCR of CDR3 regions. Each CDR3 protein gets one entry after TCRdb re-called the multiplex PCR reads with MiXCR. The table has under 700,000 distinct CDR3 sequences, around 16% seen once; the top ten hold roughly 25%. This sample's time point: newly diagnosed GD, antithyroid drugs for less than 3 months. PBMC RNA served as the TCR library source. This sample was included in a study of regulatory T cells in long-lasting Graves disease. General observations from the study: Less diverse TCR repertoires were seen in persistent Graves' patients than in newly diagnosed ones.

The same specimen was also included in a second study, on T cells in Graves' hyperthyroidism and ophthalmopathy. That work contributes: Blood also held most thyroid clonotypes expanded beyond 0.001.

Specimen: peripheral blood mononuclear cells (PBMCs), collected at new diagnosis, from a patient treated with antithyroid drugs. This receptor was identified in a middle-aged woman with Graves disease.

CDR3 coding DNA: TGTGCGAGCAGTCCCGGCAGCCACGAGCAGTACTTC. Residues: CASSPGSHEQYF. The chain is built from TRBV6-2 or TRBV6-3 and TRBJ2-7; no definite D call. CDR3 size: 12 residues. The germline V gene has CDR1 MNHEY and CDR2 SVGEGT.